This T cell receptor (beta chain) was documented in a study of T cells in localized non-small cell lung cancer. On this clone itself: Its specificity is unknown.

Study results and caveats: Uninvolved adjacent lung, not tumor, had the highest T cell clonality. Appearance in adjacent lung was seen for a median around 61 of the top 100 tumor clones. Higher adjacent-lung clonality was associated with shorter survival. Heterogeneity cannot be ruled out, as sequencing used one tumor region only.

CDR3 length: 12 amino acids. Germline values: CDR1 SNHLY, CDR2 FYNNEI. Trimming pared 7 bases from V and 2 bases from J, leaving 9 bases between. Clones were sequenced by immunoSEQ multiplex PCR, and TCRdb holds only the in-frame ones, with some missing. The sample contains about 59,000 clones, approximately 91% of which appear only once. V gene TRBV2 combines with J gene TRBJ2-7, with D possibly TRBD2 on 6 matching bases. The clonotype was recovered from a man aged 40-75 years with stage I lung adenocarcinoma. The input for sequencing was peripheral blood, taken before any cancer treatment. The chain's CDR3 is CASNGGAYEQYF. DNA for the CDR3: TGTGCCAGCAACGGGGGTGCCTACGAGCAGTACTTC.